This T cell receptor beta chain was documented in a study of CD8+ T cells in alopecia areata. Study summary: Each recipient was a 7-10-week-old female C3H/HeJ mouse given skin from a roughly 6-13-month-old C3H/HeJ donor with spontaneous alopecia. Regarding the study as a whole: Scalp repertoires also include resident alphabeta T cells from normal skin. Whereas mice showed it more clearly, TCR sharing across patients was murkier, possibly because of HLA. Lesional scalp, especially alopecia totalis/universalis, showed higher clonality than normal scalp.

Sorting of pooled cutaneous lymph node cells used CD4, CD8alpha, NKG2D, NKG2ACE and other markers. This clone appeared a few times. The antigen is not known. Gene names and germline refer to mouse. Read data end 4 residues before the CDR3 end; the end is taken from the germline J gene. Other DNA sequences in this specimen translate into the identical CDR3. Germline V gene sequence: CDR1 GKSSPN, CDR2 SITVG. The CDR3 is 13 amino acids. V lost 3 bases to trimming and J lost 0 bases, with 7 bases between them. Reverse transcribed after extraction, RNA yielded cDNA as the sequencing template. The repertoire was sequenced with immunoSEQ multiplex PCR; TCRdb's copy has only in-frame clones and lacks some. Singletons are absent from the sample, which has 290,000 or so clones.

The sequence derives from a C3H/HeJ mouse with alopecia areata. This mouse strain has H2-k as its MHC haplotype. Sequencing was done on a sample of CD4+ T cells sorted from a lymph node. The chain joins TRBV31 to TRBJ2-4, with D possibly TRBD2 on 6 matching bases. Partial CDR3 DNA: TGTGCCTGGAGACTGGGTAGTCAAAAC. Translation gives CAWRLGSQN. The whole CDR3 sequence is CAWRLGSQNTLYF.